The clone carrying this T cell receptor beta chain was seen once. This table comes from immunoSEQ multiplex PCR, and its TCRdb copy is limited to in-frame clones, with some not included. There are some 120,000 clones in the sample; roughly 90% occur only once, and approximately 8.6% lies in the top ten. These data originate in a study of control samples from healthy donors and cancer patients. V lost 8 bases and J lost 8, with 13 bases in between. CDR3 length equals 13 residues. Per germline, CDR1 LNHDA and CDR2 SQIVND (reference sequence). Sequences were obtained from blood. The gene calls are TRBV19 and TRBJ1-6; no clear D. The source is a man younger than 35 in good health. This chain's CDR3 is CASGLRVDSPLHF. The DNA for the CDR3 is TGTGCCAGTGGTCTGAGGGTTGATTCACCCCTCCACTTT.